This T cell receptor beta chain was documented in a study of technical replicates of blood from several donors. The CDR3 is made up of 16 amino acids. Germline assignment: CDR1 SEHNR and CDR2 FQNEAQ (reference sequence). V lost 6 bases, J lost 0 bases, and 14 bases lay in between. The table came from immunoSEQ multiplex PCR; TCRdb's copy has only in-frame clones and leaves some out. This repertoire shows fewer than 85,000 clones, roughly 94% found once; its top ten account for less than 0.3%. The receptor comes from a human donor in good health. Sequences were obtained from T cells isolated from PBMCs. The genes are TRBV7-9 and TRBJ2-2; a weak D match, TRBD1 (5 bases). In DNA form, the CDR3 reads TGTGCCAGCAGACCTAGACAGTCCGCGAACACCGGGGAGCTGTTTTTT. It translates to CASRPRQSANTGELFF.